What follows are 25 T cell receptor beta chains derived from one specimen sequenced in a study of post-analysis software for immune sequencing data. General study points: Comparison of patients with controls showed five TRBV segments more frequent in patients, TRBV5-6, TRBV5-1 and TRBV20-1 among them.

Tagging with unique molecular identifiers was a feature of the TCR beta cDNA libraries. TCRdb reanalysed the PCR reads using MiXCR and keeps one entry per CDR3 protein. The table includes hundreds of thousands of distinct CDR3 sequences, around 50% detected once. Their antigens remain unidentified. The sample was blood. These receptors originate from a girl aged 10-17 years with multiple sclerosis.

Written as DNA, the CDR3 is TGCAGCGTAGAACCCTCGGGACTAGCGGGAGGGGGATCCTACAATGAGCAGTTCTTC. This sequence encodes CSVEPSGLAGGGSYNEQFF. This chain uses TRBV29-1 with TRBJ2-1, with 16 bases that match TRBD2. The V gene end was trimmed by 6 bases and the J gene end by 1 base; junction bases not matched to a gene: 12. Germline CDR1 SQVTM, CDR2 ANQGSEA. The CDR3 totals 19 residues.

The chain links TRBV10-3 to TRBJ2-1; TRBD2 matches at 7 bases. Germline loops: CDR1 ENHRY, CDR2 SYGVKD. Trimming took 2 bases from V and 2 from J; bases not matched to a gene: 9. The CDR3 loop spans 17 amino acids. CDR3 DNA sequence: TGTGCCATCAGTGAGGGGGGGGACTCCGCGACCTACAATGAGCAGTTCTTC. Amino acid sequence: CAISEGGDSATYNEQFF.

The rearrangement uses TRBV27 and TRBJ1-2; D call uncertain. In germline, CDR1 is MNHEY, CDR2 SMNVEV (reference sequence). CDR3 size: 12 residues. V lost 7 bases to trimming and J lost 3 bases, with 9 bases between them. CDR3 loop: CASMGQHYGYTF. CDR3 nucleotide sequence: TGTGCCAGCATGGGCCAGCACTATGGCTACACCTTC.

V and J are TRBV10-3 and TRBJ2-7, with 9 positions matching TRBD1. CDR1 and CDR2 (germline): ENHRY, SYGVKD. The CDR3 is 11 residues long. The junction had 8 bases not matched to a gene; V was cut back by 11 bases and J by 9 bases. DNA of the CDR3: TGTGCCTTAGGGACAGGGTCTGTGCAGTACTTC. It codes for CALGTGSVQYF.

This chain links TRBV7-3 with TRBJ2-7, with TRBD2 matching over 7 bases. The V gene end was trimmed by 10 bases and the J gene end by 8 bases; junction bases not matched to a gene: 11. The CDR3 loop spans 12 amino acids. Germline V gene sequence: CDR1 SGHTA, CDR2 FQGTGA. The CDR3 nucleotides read TGTGCCACGGGAGGCGGCGGTTTCAAGCAGTACTTC. The encoded protein is CATGGGGFKQYF. Full variable domain (remainder filled in from reference TRBV7-3 and TRBJ2-7): GAGVSQTPSNKVTEKGKYVELRCDPISGHTALYWYRQSLGQGPEFLIYFQGTGAADDSGLPNDRFFAVRPEGSVSTLKIQRTERGDSAVYLCATGGGGFKQYFGPGTRLTVT.

The chain links TRBV15 to TRBJ1-5; 8 nucleotides align to TRBD1. This CDR3 contains 14 residues. The trim removed 6 bases at V and 6 bases at J, leaving 7 bases unmatched. CDR1 is LNHNV and CDR2 is YYDKDF in the germline V gene (reference sequence). The CDR3 DNA reads TGTGCCACCAGGCAGGGGGCGCAGGGTCAGCCCCAGCATTTT. Amino acids: CATRQGAQGQPQHF.

DNA of the CDR3: TGTGCCAGCAGCCCCTCGGGCGTTCAGGGGCAGTACTTC. Its translation: CASSPSGVQGQYF. The chain employs TRBV7-9 and TRBJ2-5; maybe TRBD1 (6 bases). Germline V gene data show CDR1 as SEHNR and CDR2 as FQNEAQ (reference sequence). The CDR3 sequence is 13 residues long. With 5 bases removed from V and 11 bases from J, the gap between germline ends came to 18 bases.

The genes are TRBV6-4 and TRBJ2-2, with 7 nucleotides matching TRBD2. With 2 bases clipped from V and 3 bases from J, the junction kept 6 bases outside the gene matches. Per germline, CDR1 MRHNA and CDR2 SNTAGT. The CDR3 extends over 16 amino acids. The CDR3 here is CASSDALARDTGELFF. DNA for the CDR3: TGTGCCAGCAGTGACGCACTAGCGCGGGACACCGGGGAGCTGTTTTTT.

Written as DNA, the CDR3 is TGTGCCAGCAACCCGGATCACTGGCAGGAGTCCCAAGAGACCCAGTACTTC. It translates to CASNPDHWQESQETQYF. The gene calls are TRBV21-1 and TRBJ2-5; the table's D call of TRBD1 was not tested on the DNA. TRBV21-1 represents a pseudogene. The CDR3 runs 17 residues.

In its sample, this clonotype was seen once. Since no conserved phenylalanine or tryptophan closes the CDR3, a read error is the likely cause. The V gene is TRBV20-1, the J gene TRBJ1-2; D possibly corresponds to TRBD1 (5 bases). The CDR3 has 15 amino acids. Trimming removed 3 bases at V and 2 bases at J, with 16 bases between. CDR1 DFQATT and CDR2 SNEGSKA come from the germline V gene (reference sequence). The CDR3 region has the DNA TGCAGTGCTAGTCAGGGTCCTGGGAAAAACTATGGCTACACCATC. This gives the protein CSASQGPGKNYGYTI.

V usage is TRBV12-3 or TRBV12-4 and J usage is TRBJ1-2; D is uncertain. CDR3 length: 12 residues. V was trimmed by 2 bases and J by 7 bases, leaving 8 bases between them. Written as DNA, the CDR3 is TGTGCCAGCAGTTTATCGAGCGGTGGCTACACCTTC. The encoded protein is CASSLSSGGYTF.

This clonotype was seen only a few times. Its ends do not fully match the called genes, so a read error is possible. The CDR3 DNA sequence: TGTGCCAGCAGTGAAGGCAGGAGTTACGGGCAGTACTTC. This encodes CASSEGRSYGQYF. The chain employs TRBV2 and TRBJ2-7; the D is unclear. This CDR3 contains 13 residues. CDR1 SNHLY and CDR2 FYNNEI come from the germline V gene.

V gene TRBV7-2 combines with J gene TRBJ2-5; D is undetermined. Trimming cost V 4 bases and J 1 base, with 10 bases left between them. Germline CDR1 and CDR2: SGHTA and FQGNSA. This CDR3 contains 14 residues. CDR3 protein: CASSWSQSQETQYF. In DNA, the CDR3 is TGTGCCAGCAGCTGGAGCCAGAGCCAAGAGACCCAGTACTTC. Looking up the rest from reference TRBV7-2 and TRBJ2-5 gives the full variable domain: GAGVSQSPSNKVTEKGKDVELRCDPISGHTALYWYRQSLGQGLEFLIYFQGNSAPDKSGLPSDRFSAERTGGSVSTLTIQRTQQEDSAVYLCASSWSQSQETQYFGPGTRLLVL.

This chain uses TRBV10-3 with TRBJ2-6; 11 bases map to TRBD1. V gave up 0 bases and J gave up 1 base; unmatched junction bases: 2. The CDR3 loop spans 18 amino acids. Germline CDR1 ENHRY, CDR2 SYGVKD. The CDR3 spells CAISESRDRGSGANVLTF. In DNA form, the CDR3 reads TGTGCCATCAGTGAGTCGAGGGACAGGGGGTCTGGGGCCAACGTCCTGACTTTC.

About this clonotype itself: At one of its ends the junction is not consistent with the germline gene, which may arise from a read error. The genes are TRBV7-7 and TRBJ2-5; 10 positions agree with TRBD2. The CDR3 contains 16 residues. Germline values: CDR1 SSHAT, CDR2 FNYEAQ (reference sequence). The CDR3 protein is CASSLGLAGARETQYF. Written as DNA, the CDR3 is TGTGCTAGCAGCTTAGGTCTAGCGGGAGCTCGAGAGACCCAGTACTTC. The whole variable domain, remainder taken from reference TRBV7-7 and TRBJ2-5, is GAGVSQSPRYKVTKRGQDVTLRCDPISSHATLYWYQQALGQGPEFLTYFNYEAQPDKSGLPSDRFSAERPEGSISTLTIQRTEQRDSAMYRCASSLGLAGARETQYFGPGTRLLVL.

The chain joins TRBV15 to TRBJ1-1; TRBD1 is a possible D gene (6 bases). Between the trimmed V and J ends, which lost 0 bases and 7 bases, there was a span of 12 bases. This CDR3 contains 14 residues. Germline CDR1 and CDR2: LNHNV and YYDKDF (reference sequence). The chain's CDR3 is CATSRDRGPSEAFF. The CDR3 nucleotides read TGTGCCACCAGCAGAGACAGGGGTCCGAGTGAAGCTTTCTTT.

The rearrangement joins TRBV7-2 to TRBJ2-1; no definite D call. CDR3 length equals 13 residues. V lost 4 bases, J lost 4 bases, and 8 bases lay in between. The germline CDR1 and CDR2 sequences are SGHTA and FQGNSA. This CDR3 reads CASSSPLYNEQFF. CDR3 coding DNA: TGTGCCAGCAGCTCCCCCCTTTACAATGAGCAGTTCTTC.

This chain joins TRBV29-1 and TRBJ2-7; D uncertain. The germline V gene has CDR1 SQVTM and CDR2 ANQGSEA. Trimming removed 7 bases at V and 7 bases at J, with 14 bases between. This CDR3 has 11 residues. CDR3 residues: CSATRFNEQYF. In nucleotides, the CDR3 is TGCAGCGCAACAAGGTTCAATGAGCAGTACTTC.

A few counts support this clonotype. J is TRBJ2-1 and V is TRBV2; tentatively, D is TRBD2 (5 bases). Germline V CDR1 and CDR2: SNHLY, FYNNEI. V was shortened by 8 bases and J by 9 bases, with 20 bases between the two germline ends. The CDR3 spans 14 residues. The DNA for the CDR3 is TGTGCCAGCGGTGGGATTAGGGAGTGGGGTGAGCAGTTCTTC. This codes for CASGGIREWGEQFF.

The chain joins TRBV29-1 to TRBJ1-4; D possibly corresponds to TRBD1 (5 bases). V lost 5 bases and J 8 bases, leaving 15 bases between the germline ends. Per the germline V gene, CDR1 is SQVTM and CDR2 is ANQGSEA. The CDR3 covers 13 residues. CDR3 coding DNA: TGCAGCGTTATCGACAGTGGGAAAGAAAAACTGTTTTTT. Translation gives CSVIDSGKEKLFF.

The chain recombines TRBV10-3 with TRBJ2-4; D may correspond to TRBD1 or TRBD2 (5 bases each). V was cut by 0 bases and J by 2 bases, with 14 bases left in between. Germline lookup yields CDR1 ENHRY and CDR2 SYGVKD. The length of the CDR3 is 17 residues. CDR3 region: CAISESVGDGSKNIQYF. The CDR3 DNA reads as TGTGCCATCAGTGAGTCAGTGGGGGACGGGTCCAAAAACATTCAGTACTTC.

The rearrangement uses TRBV7-6 and TRBJ2-3, with 7 bases that match TRBD1. The trim removed 1 base at V and 1 base at J, leaving 11 bases unmatched. The CDR3 has 18 amino acids. CDR1 SGHVS and CDR2 FNYEAQ come from the germline V gene. This chain's CDR3 is CASSLVGPYRGGTDTQYF. The CDR3 DNA reads TGTGCCAGCAGCTTAGTGGGACCTTACAGGGGTGGCACAGATACGCAGTATTTT.

V gene TRBV5-1 combines with J gene TRBJ2-3; D may match TRBD1 or TRBD2 (5 bases each). Per the germline V gene, CDR1 is SGHRS and CDR2 is YFSETQ. The V end was cut by 5 bases, the J end by 4 bases, with 14 bases between. This CDR3 spans 14 amino acids. The CDR3: CASRTGRGADTQYF. DNA of the CDR3: TGCGCCAGCAGAACAGGCCGAGGGGCAGATACGCAGTATTTT. The full variable domain, its missing parts supplied by reference TRBV5-1 and TRBJ2-3, is KAGVTQTPRYLIKTRGQQVTLSCSPISGHRSVSWYQQTPGQGLQFLFEYFSETQRNKGNFPGRFSGRQFSNSRSEMNVSTLELGDSALYLCASRTGRGADTQYFGPGTRLTVL.

This clonotype was found a few times. It is unclear where the CDR3 begins or ends on the DNA, so no DNA is shown, and the CDR3 is as TCRdb lists it. The chain combines TRBV12-3 or TRBV12-4 with TRBJ2-2. The CDR3 totals 14 residues, both ends included. CDR3 protein: CASTSAPYTGELFF.

This chain links TRBV29-1 with TRBJ2-1; D is ambiguous. V was clipped by 7 bases and J by 5 bases, with 15 bases between them. The CDR3 sequence is 13 residues long. The germline V gene has CDR1 SQVTM and CDR2 ANQGSEA. In DNA form, the CDR3 reads TGCAGCGCCGAACGCTGGCAAGACAATGAGCAGTTCTTC. Its protein product is CSAERWQDNEQFF.